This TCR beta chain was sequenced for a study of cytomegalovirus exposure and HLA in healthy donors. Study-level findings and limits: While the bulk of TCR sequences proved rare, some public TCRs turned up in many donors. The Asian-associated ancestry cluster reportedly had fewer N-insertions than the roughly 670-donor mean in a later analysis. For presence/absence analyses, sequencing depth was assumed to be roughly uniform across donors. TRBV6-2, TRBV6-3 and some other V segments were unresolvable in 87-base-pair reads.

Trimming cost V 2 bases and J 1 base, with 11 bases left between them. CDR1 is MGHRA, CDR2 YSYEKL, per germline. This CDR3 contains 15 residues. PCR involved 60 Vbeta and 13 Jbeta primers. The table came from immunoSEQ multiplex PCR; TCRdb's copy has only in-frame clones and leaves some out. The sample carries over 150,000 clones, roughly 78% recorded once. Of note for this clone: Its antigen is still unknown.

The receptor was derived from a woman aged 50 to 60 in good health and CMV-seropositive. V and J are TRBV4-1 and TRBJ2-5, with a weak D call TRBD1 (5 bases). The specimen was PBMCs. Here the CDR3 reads CASSQLDILQETQYF. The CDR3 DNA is TGCGCCAGCAGCCAATTGGACATACTCCAAGAGACCCAGTACTTC.